This TCR beta chain was captured in a study of T cells in Graves' hyperthyroidism and ophthalmopathy. The study's findings and limits: The model anticipated ophthalmopathy a median around six months pre-onset.

The source material, RNA transcripts, was used to amplify TCR beta CDR3 regions. The primer set for the first-round RT-PCR of the TCR CDR3 was HTBI. TCRdb independently ran MiXCR on the multiplex PCR reads; one entry per CDR3 protein. The table has fewer than 350,000 distinct CDR3 sequences, 13% to 15% seen once. This clonotype came up a few times. Its antigen is unidentified. Exclusion of patients followed from uncontrolled infection, other autoimmune disease, pregnancy or lactation. Using more than 8 ml of fresh peripheral blood, PBMCs were prepared. Sequencing used blood. The clonotype was recovered from a woman aged 50 to 65 with Graves' hyperthyroidism that later progressed to Graves' ophthalmopathy.

The CDR3 region has the DNA TGTGCCAGCAGCCAAGATAAGGGGCACTCCTACGAGCAGTACTTC. Translation gives CASSQDKGHSYEQYF. This rearrangement joins TRBV4-2 to TRBJ2-7, with D possibly being TRBD1 (5 bases). The V gene's germline CDR1 is LGHNA and CDR2 YNFKEQ. V gave up 0 bases and J gave up 0 bases, with 9 bases separating them. CDR3 size: 15 residues.